This section outlines one T cell receptor (beta chain) sequence together with its context. The target antigen is unknown. Samples: about 28 days before transplant, then days 30, 100 and 180 after. Using immunoSEQ multiplex PCR, the repertoire was profiled, and TCRdb retains in-frame clones only, with some absent. The repertoire holds roughly 6,000 clones, 75% to 80% seen once, with roughly 30% in the top ten. The data originate from a study of T cell clonotyping in hematopoietic cell transplantation. Trimming cost V 5 bases and J 6 bases; bases outside gene matches: 4. The length of the CDR3 is 15 residues. The germline V gene encodes CDR1 MDHEN and CDR2 SYDVKM. Study-level results: Recipient TCR diversity dropped after transplant; expanded clonotypes rose from day 30 to 180.

This TCR came from a female patient under 45 who had an allogeneic stem cell transplant, so the T cells may come from the graft donor. Some clones in this sample may be carry-over from other donors' samples. The chain combines TRBV28 with TRBJ2-2, with TRBD2 matching over 12 bases. Sequenced here: PBMCs, sampled 100 days after allogeneic stem cell transplant. The CDR3 DNA sequence: TGTGCCAGCAGTCGCAGACTAGCGGGGGCCGGGGAGCTGTTTTTT. Translating gives CASSRRLAGAGELFF.